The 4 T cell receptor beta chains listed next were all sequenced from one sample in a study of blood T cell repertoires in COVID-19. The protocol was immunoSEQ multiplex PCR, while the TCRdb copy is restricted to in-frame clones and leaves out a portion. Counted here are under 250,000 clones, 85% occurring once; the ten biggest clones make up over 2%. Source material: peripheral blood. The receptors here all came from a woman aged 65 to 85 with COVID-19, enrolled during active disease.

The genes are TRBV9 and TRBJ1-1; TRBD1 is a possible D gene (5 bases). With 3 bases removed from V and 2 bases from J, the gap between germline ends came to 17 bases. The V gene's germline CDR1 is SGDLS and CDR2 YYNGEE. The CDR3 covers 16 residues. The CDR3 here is CASSGGGGAINTEAFF. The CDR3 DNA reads TGTGCCAGCAGCGGAGGTGGCGGGGCAATAAACACTGAAGCTTTCTTT.

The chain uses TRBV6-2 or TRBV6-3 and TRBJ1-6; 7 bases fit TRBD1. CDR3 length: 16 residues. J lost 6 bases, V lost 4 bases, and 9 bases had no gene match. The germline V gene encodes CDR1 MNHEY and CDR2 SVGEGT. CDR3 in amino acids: CASSSRDRGPNSPLHF. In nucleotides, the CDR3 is TGTGCCAGCAGTTCCCGGGACAGAGGGCCTAATTCACCCCTCCACTTT.

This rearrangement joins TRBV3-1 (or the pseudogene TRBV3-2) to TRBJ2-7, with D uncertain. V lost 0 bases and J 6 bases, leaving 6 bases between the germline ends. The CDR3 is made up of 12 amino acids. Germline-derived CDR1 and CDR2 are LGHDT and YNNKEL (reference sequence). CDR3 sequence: CASSQDQSEQYF. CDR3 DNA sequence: TGTGCCAGCAGCCAAGACCAATCCGAGCAGTACTTC.

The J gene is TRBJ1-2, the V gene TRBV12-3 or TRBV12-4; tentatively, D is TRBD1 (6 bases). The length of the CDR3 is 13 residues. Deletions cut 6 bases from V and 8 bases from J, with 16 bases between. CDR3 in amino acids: CASSPFQGQGYTF. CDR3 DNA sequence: TGTGCCAGCAGCCCCTTTCAGGGGCAGGGCTACACCTTC.